This T cell receptor beta chain was documented in a study of blood T cell repertoires in COVID-19. Study context: Researchers got acute and convalescent COVID-19 samples from the United States, Italy and Spain. T cells, B-cell-depleted T cells, or PBMCs supplied cDNA or gDNA.

In the authors' workflow: Counts of nucleated cells, estimated from reference gene primer amplification, were obtained. Assay used: immunoSEQ multiplex PCR; TCRdb lists only in-frame clones, some missing. V and J calls plus clone size are reproduced from that table; the DNA served to infer D and trimming. This table has 180,000 or so clones, approximately 89% appearing once. With 5 bases clipped from V and 10 bases from J, the junction kept 3 bases outside the gene matches. This CDR3 region has 11 residues. CDR1 and CDR2 from the germline V gene are SGHTA and FQGNSA. The sequence was obtained from a man aged 40-55 years with active or convalescent COVID-19. The chain uses TRBV7-2 and TRBJ1-1, with TRBD1 matching 8 bases. The material sequenced was peripheral blood. In DNA, the CDR3 is TGTGCCAGCAGCGTCGACAGGGGAGCTTTCTTT. It encodes CASSVDRGAFF.